Shown below are 10 T cell receptor beta chains from a single sample sequenced in a study of hypomethylating agent response in myelodysplastic syndrome (dated by TCRdb to about 2021). Receptor libraries were prepared by the immunoSEQ multiplex PCR assay. TCRdb carries this immuneACCESS record with in-frame sequences only. Its versions omit some clonotypes, under half of them owing to an unresolved V gene in the studies checked, with the rest unexplained. The sample profile shows roughly 1,500 clones; over 75% of them were found once. The leading ten clones occupy about 15% of the sample. Sample: bone marrow, taken before or after starting hypomethylating agent treatment for myelodysplastic syndrome (not recorded which). The receptor source for this set is a human donor with myelodysplastic syndrome.

This chain uses TRBV29-1 with TRBJ2-7, with D perhaps TRBD1 or TRBD2 (6 bases each). The CDR3 runs 13 residues. Germline V CDR1 and CDR2: SQVTM, ANQGSEA. V was pared by 7 bases and J by 2 bases, with 15 bases between. CDR3 sequence reads: CSAKGGSTYEQYF. As DNA, the CDR3 is TGCAGCGCCAAGGGGGGATCCACCTACGAGCAGTACTTC.

This sequence joins TRBV19 and TRBJ1-1; 9 bases align to TRBD1. The ends lost 4 bases at V and 5 bases at J; junction bases unmatched: 5. This CDR3 region has 14 residues. Germline lookup yields CDR1 LNHDA and CDR2 SQIVND (reference sequence). The CDR3 nucleotides are TGTGCCAGTAGTACCTACAGGGGGCGAACTGAAGCTTTCTTT. Protein product: CASSTYRGRTEAFF.

The V and J genes are TRBV30 and TRBJ2-7; 10 positions agree with TRBD2. Losses at the gene ends were 1 base for V and 10 bases for J; bases not matched to a gene: 7. Germline CDR1 GTSNPN, CDR2 SVGIG (reference sequence). This CDR3 comprises 13 residues. The CDR3, as DNA: TGTGCCTGGAGTGGCCTAGCGGGAGCGAAACAGTACTTC. Its protein product is CAWSGLAGAKQYF.

The V and J genes are TRBV4-3 and TRBJ1-4, with D possibly matching TRBD1 (5 bases). CDR1 is LGHNA and CDR2 is YSLEER in the germline V gene. Trimming removed 4 bases from V and 7 bases from J, with 16 bases in between. The CDR3 sequence is 15 residues long. CDR3: CASSPVRGYTEKLFF. As DNA, the CDR3 is TGCGCCAGCAGCCCGGTGAGGGGATATACTGAAAAACTGTTTTTT.

The rearrangement uses TRBV5-5 and TRBJ2-7, with D possibly matching TRBD2 (6 bases). CDR1 and CDR2 from the germline V gene are SGHKS and YYEKEE (reference sequence). Trimming removed 7 bases from V and 6 bases from J, with 14 bases in between. The CDR3 sequence is 12 residues long. As DNA, the CDR3 is TGTGCCAGCTGGGTTAGCGGAAGCGAGCAGTACTTC. Protein product: CASWVSGSEQYF. Combining the CDR3 with reference TRBV5-5 and TRBJ2-7 gives the whole variable domain DAGVTQSPTHLIKTRGQQVTLRCSPISGHKSVSWYQQVLGQGPQFIFQYYEKEERGRGNFPDRFSARQFPNYSSELNVNALLLGDSALYLCASWVSGSEQYFGPGTRLTVT.

The V gene is TRBV23-1, the J gene TRBJ2-6; TRBD1 is a possible D gene (6 bases). TRBV23-1 is assigned to the ORF class and has an uncertain function. The V end was cut by 0 bases, the J end by 0 bases, with 21 bases between. CDR3 size: 21 residues. CDR3: CASSQSGNGRGVSSGANVLTF. CDR3 sequence (DNA): TGCGCCAGCAGTCAATCTGGGAATGGCAGGGGCGTTAGCTCTGGGGCCAACGTCCTGACTTTC.

This chain joins TRBV5-1 and TRBJ2-5; D is unclear. The DNA end favors TRBJ2-7, so the J call may be wrong. CDR1 and CDR2 from the germline V gene are SGHRS and YFSETQ. This CDR3 has 16 residues. CDR3 amino acids: CASSLDPTERSYEQYF. CDR3 DNA: TGCGCCAGCAGCTTGGATCCCACAGAGCGCTCCTACGAGCAGTACTTC.

This chain uses TRBV7-3 with TRBJ2-3; 7 nucleotides match TRBD2. V lost 0 bases to trimming and J lost 5 bases; unmatched junction nucleotides: 2. The CDR3 has 14 amino acids. Germline-derived CDR1 and CDR2 are SGHTA and FQGTGA. The CDR3 nucleotides are TGTGCCAGCAGCTTAACTGGGGGGGAAGATACGCAGTATTTT. Its protein is CASSLTGGEDTQYF.

The CDR3, as DNA: TGCGCCAGCAGCCAGGGGACAGGGGCACACCGGGAGCTGTTTTTT. Translation: CASSQGTGAHRELFF. The chain has TRBV4-3 and TRBJ2-2, with 10 bases matching TRBD1. V shed 3 bases, J shed 9 bases, and the junction held 7 bases outside the gene matches. The CDR3 runs 15 residues. The germline CDR1 and CDR2 sequences are LGHNA and YSLEER.

The V and J genes are TRBV30 and TRBJ1-6; D gene uncertain. The CDR3 runs 15 residues. Between the trimmed V and J ends, which lost 2 bases and 0 bases, there was a span of 8 bases. Germline V gene data show CDR1 as GTSNPN and CDR2 as SVGIG (reference sequence). CDR3 protein: CAWSKQSSYNSPLHF. Here the CDR3 DNA reads TGTGCCTGGAGTAAACAGAGCTCCTATAATTCACCCCTCCACTTT.